This T cell receptor (beta chain) was captured by sequencing in a study of graft-versus-host responses after intestinal transplantation. Notes on this clone: The antigen is undetermined.

Investigators treated the graft tissue so that it released intraepithelial and lamina propria lymphocytes. Broader study findings: The presence of high graft-versus-host to host-versus-graft clonal ratios in allografts characterized patients with graft-donor T cell macrochimerism.

There are 16 residues in the CDR3. V was pared by 6 bases and J by 5 bases, with 23 bases between. Germline V gives CDR1 SQVTM, CDR2 ANQGSEA. Libraries were prepared by immunoSEQ multiplex PCR; TCRdb keeps only in-frame clonotypes and omits some of them. Found here are 2,500 to 3,500 clones, around 70% of them singletons; the top ten hold about 9.4%. The sequencing here drew on ileum tissue, taken approximately 5 and 7 days after intestinal transplantation. The receptor's source is a human patient who received an intestinal transplant, so some T cells may come from the graft donor. V usage is TRBV29-1 and J usage is TRBJ2-1; possibly TRBD2 for D (6 bases). CDR3 in amino acids: CSVERLVLRRDNEQFF. The CDR3 DNA sequence: TGCAGCGTAGAGCGACTAGTCCTCCGTCGGGACAATGAGCAGTTCTTC.